Below, one TCR beta chain is given with its context. CDR3 length equals 16 residues. Germline lookup yields CDR1 SGHVS and CDR2 FQNEAQ. Trimming left V 1 base short and J 3 bases short, with 10 bases between. The source of the sample is a study of control samples from healthy donors and cancer patients. Sequenced by immunoSEQ multiplex PCR; TCRdb stores in-frame clones only, minus some. The sample has 90,000 to 140,000 clones; around 82% are singletons. This chain connects TRBV7-8 to TRBJ1-6; D unresolved. This sequence was found in a woman aged 50 to 60 in good health. Sequencing input: blood. The CDR3 is CASSLGAGNYNSPLHF. In DNA, the CDR3 is TGTGCCAGCAGCTTAGGAGCCGGAAACTATAATTCACCCCTCCACTTT.